The 6 T cell receptor beta chains below were found in one sample sequenced in a study of blood T cells in healthy people across ages. With a J-beta primer mix and a sample-barcoded 5' primer, a second PCR ran about 7 to 11 cycles. TCRdb re-called the 5' RACE reads with MiXCR, one entry per CDR3 protein. The data show about 1,000,000 distinct CDR3 sequences, 40% to 50% seen once. Sequencing input: blood. All receptors derive from a woman in her sixties or seventies in good health.

A single count supports this clonotype. V is TRBV6-5 and J is TRBJ2-4; 9 bases align to TRBD1. This CDR3 comprises 12 residues. The ends lost 6 bases at V and 15 bases at J; junction bases unmatched: 9. Per the germline V gene, CDR1 is MNHEY and CDR2 is SVGAGI. CDR3: CASRGTGLVLYF. The CDR3, as DNA: TGTGCCAGCAGGGGGACAGGGCTTGTCTTGTACTTC.

The V call is TRBV9, the J call TRBJ2-1; D tentatively reads TRBD1 or TRBD2 (5 bases each). This CDR3 is 14 amino acids long. Germline loops: CDR1 SGDLS, CDR2 YYNGEE. With 2 bases removed from V and 10 bases from J, the gap between germline ends came to 16 bases. The CDR3 nucleotides read TGTGCCAGCAGCGTGGACTCAGGGTCCTACGAGCAGTTCTTC. Translation: CASSVDSGSYEQFF. The whole variable domain, filled in from reference TRBV9 and TRBJ2-1, reads DSGVTQTPKHLITATGQRVTLRCSPRSGDLSVYWYQQSLDQGLQFLIQYYNGEERAKGNILERFSAQQFPDLHSELNLSSLELGDSALYFCASSVDSGSYEQFFGPGTRLTVL.

This clonotype was counted between two and nine times. The CDR3 DNA is TGTGCCAGCAGTTCAAGTGGGGGCACGGGGCCCTACGAGCAGTACTTC. Residues: CASSSSGGTGPYEQYF. V usage is TRBV27 and J usage is TRBJ2-5, with D possibly being TRBD1 (6 bases). TRBJ2-7 matches the DNA end more closely, so the J call is doubtful. The CDR3 covers 16 residues. Germline CDR1 reads MNHEY; CDR2 reads SMNVEV (reference sequence).

This chain connects TRBV5-1 to TRBJ2-1, with 9 bases aligning to TRBD2. The CDR3 is made up of 14 amino acids. The V gene end was trimmed by 2 bases and the J gene end by 7 bases; junction bases not matched to a gene: 4. Germline V lookup: CDR1 SGHRS, CDR2 YFSETQ. As DNA, the CDR3 is TGCGCCAGCAGCTTTAGCGGGAGTCTGAATGAGCAGTTCTTC. It translates to CASSFSGSLNEQFF.

This clonotype was seen more than once but under ten times. The chain carries TRBV28 and TRBJ2-1, with TRBD2 matching over 9 bases. Germline V gene sequence: CDR1 MDHEN, CDR2 SYDVKM. Trimming took 2 bases from V and 4 from J; bases not matched to a gene: 3. The length of the CDR3 is 15 residues. Here the CDR3 reads CASSLIAGEYNEQFF. The CDR3 DNA sequence: TGTGCCAGCAGTTTAATAGCGGGAGAATACAATGAGCAGTTCTTC.

There are a few counts of this clonotype. The chain links TRBV2 to TRBJ2-7; weak D call: TRBD2 (6 bases). Trimming left V 8 bases short and J 5 bases short, with 16 bases between. Looked up from germline, CDR1 is SNHLY and CDR2 is FYNNEI. The CDR3 is 13 amino acids. This chain's CDR3 is CASAAGPRDEQYF. The CDR3 nucleotides are TGTGCCAGCGCTGCGGGGCCTAGGGACGAGCAGTACTTC.